The 32 T cell receptor beta chains below come from one sample, sequenced in a study of blood T cell repertoires in COVID-19. Clones were sequenced by immunoSEQ multiplex PCR, and TCRdb holds only the in-frame ones, with some missing. This sample has approximately 500,000 clones, with 89% found just once. Sequencing input: peripheral blood. Receptors originate from a young man with COVID-19, enrolled during active disease.

To note about this clone: Other nucleotide sequences from this sample produce the same CDR3. The chain joins TRBV5-5 to TRBJ2-7, with D possibly matching TRBD2 (7 bases). The CDR3 extends over 14 amino acids. Germline V CDR1 and CDR2: SGHKS, YYEKEE (reference sequence). Trimming shortened V by 2 bases and J by 2 bases, and 11 bases separated the two germline ends. The CDR3 spells CASSLGGAPYEQYF. CDR3 sequence (DNA): TGTGCCAGCAGCTTAGGGGGGGCTCCCTACGAGCAGTACTTC. The full variable domain, rest sourced from reference TRBV5-5 and TRBJ2-7, is DAGVTQSPTHLIKTRGQQVTLRCSPISGHKSVSWYQQVLGQGPQFIFQYYEKEERGRGNFPDRFSARQFPNYSSELNVNALLLGDSALYLCASSLGGAPYEQYFGPGTRLTVT.

V gene TRBV25-1 combines with J gene TRBJ2-7; no clear D gene. Trimming shortened V by 3 bases and J by 3 bases, and 12 bases separated the two germline ends. The CDR3 contains 14 residues. Germline CDR1 is MGHDK and CDR2 is SYGVNS. The CDR3 DNA reads TGTGCCAGCAGTGACAGTACCACCCTCTACGAGCAGTACTTC. This sequence encodes CASSDSTTLYEQYF.

This sequence joins TRBV3-1 (or the pseudogene TRBV3-2) and TRBJ2-5; TRBD2 matches at 7 bases. The CDR3 has 16 residues. V lost 4 bases to trimming and J lost 5 bases; unmatched junction nucleotides: 13. The germline V gene encodes CDR1 LGHDT and CDR2 YNNKEL (reference sequence). CDR3 in amino acids: CASSPSTGSGEETQYF. The CDR3, as DNA: TGTGCCAGCAGCCCCTCCACGGGCAGCGGGGAGGAGACCCAGTACTTC.

The rearrangement joins TRBV6-6 to TRBJ2-7, with 8 bases identical to TRBD2. This CDR3 region has 15 residues. After removal of 7 bases from V and 3 bases from J, the junction contained 11 bases not matched to a gene. Per the germline V gene, CDR1 is MNHNY and CDR2 is SVGAGI (reference sequence). The CDR3 protein is CASTPDQRGIYEQYF. CDR3 DNA sequence: TGTGCCAGCACCCCTGACCAGCGGGGGATCTACGAGCAGTACTTC.

This chain joins TRBV3-1 (or the pseudogene TRBV3-2) and TRBJ2-7; 9 bases line up with TRBD1. CDR1 and CDR2 from the germline V gene are LGHDT and YNNKEL (reference sequence). This CDR3 is built from 16 residues. After removal of 4 bases from V and 4 bases from J, the junction contained 11 bases not matched to a gene. The CDR3 loop reads CASSLAGTGTLYEQYF. CDR3 coding DNA: TGTGCCAGCAGCCTGGCCGGGACAGGGACCTTATACGAGCAGTACTTC.

The chain is built from TRBV7-8 and TRBJ2-3, with D unresolved. Germline values: CDR1 SGHVS, CDR2 FQNEAQ. V was cut by 5 bases and J by 1 base, with 16 bases left in between. The CDR3 runs to 16 residues. This CDR3 reads CASSAQPRPGTDTQYF. Written as DNA, the CDR3 is TGTGCCAGCAGCGCTCAACCTAGACCGGGCACAGATACGCAGTATTTT.

The rearrangement joins TRBV9 to TRBJ1-1; D is undetermined. CDR1 and CDR2 (germline): SGDLS, YYNGEE. The CDR3 covers 15 residues. V was clipped by 4 bases and J by 3 bases, with 16 bases between them. The CDR3 bases are TGTGCCAGCAGCCACCTACAGCCGAAGGACACTGAAGCTTTCTTT. It specifies CASSHLQPKDTEAFF.

The chain is built from TRBV7-9 and TRBJ1-2; tentative D call: TRBD1 (5 bases). Germline-derived CDR1 and CDR2 are SEHNR and FQNEAQ (reference sequence). Trimming removed 0 bases at V and 8 bases at J, with 10 bases between. CDR3 length: 13 amino acids. CDR3 region: CASSLAQGLGYTF. The DNA for the CDR3 is TGTGCCAGCAGCTTAGCCCAGGGTTTGGGCTACACCTTC.

The chain links TRBV9 to TRBJ1-4; 9 bases fit TRBD1. The CDR3 totals 15 residues. Germline V CDR1 and CDR2: SGDLS, YYNGEE. With 2 bases clipped from V and 7 bases from J, the junction kept 6 bases outside the gene matches. The CDR3 region has the DNA TGTGCCAGCAGCGTGGGGACAGGGTTAGGTGAAAAACTGTTTTTT. The encoded protein is CASSVGTGLGEKLFF.

The chain has TRBV6-5 and TRBJ1-5; D gene unclear. Trimming shortened V by 7 bases and J by 2 bases, and 15 bases separated the two germline ends. The CDR3 is 15 residues long. Germline CDR1 and CDR2: MNHEY and SVGAGI. Here the CDR3 DNA reads TGTGCCAGCACACGCGGCCCCGGTGGCAATCAGCCCCAGCATTTT. Residues: CASTRGPGGNQPQHF.

The genes are TRBV10-3 and TRBJ1-1; no reliable D call. The germline CDR1 and CDR2 sequences are ENHRY and SYGVKD. The CDR3 consists of 14 residues. The V gene lost 10 bases and the J gene lost 1 base, with 16 bases spanning the gap. CDR3 sequence: CATQHIIQNTEAFF. The CDR3, as DNA: TGTGCCACCCAACACATTATCCAGAACACTGAAGCTTTCTTT.

The chain has TRBV9 and TRBJ2-5, with 8 positions matching TRBD1. The CDR3 has 14 amino acids. The germline CDR1 and CDR2 sequences are SGDLS and YYNGEE. Unmatched junction bases numbered 5, after V lost 3 bases and J lost 4 bases. DNA for the CDR3: TGTGCCAGCAGCGCGACAGGGGTGCGAGAGACCCAGTACTTC. Protein: CASSATGVRETQYF.

The V call is TRBV5-6, the J call TRBJ2-7; 8 nucleotides align to TRBD1. The germline CDR1 and CDR2 sequences are SGHDT and YYEEEE. The V segment lost 2 bases and the J segment 5 bases; nucleotides outside the gene matches: 9. The CDR3 totals 15 residues. The CDR3 DNA sequence: TGTGCCAGCAGCTTTTGGGCAGGGGGCTTGCACGAGCAGTACTTC. This translates into CASSFWAGGLHEQYF.

The chain combines TRBV5-1 with TRBJ1-3; D is uncertain. The CDR3 has 13 residues. V was pared by 0 bases and J by 3 bases, with 4 bases between. Per germline, CDR1 SGHRS and CDR2 YFSETQ. CDR3 loop: CASSLGHGNTIYF. The CDR3 DNA sequence: TGCGCCAGCAGCTTGGGACATGGAAACACCATATATTTT.

The rearrangement uses TRBV27 and TRBJ2-1; D not certain. The CDR3 length is 15 residues. V gave up 4 bases and J gave up 0 bases, with 10 bases separating them. Germline lookup yields CDR1 MNHEY and CDR2 SMNVEV (reference sequence). In nucleotides, the CDR3 is TGTGCCAGCAGTTCTCCTACTCGCTCCTACAATGAGCAGTTCTTC. Translated: CASSSPTRSYNEQFF.

The V gene is TRBV27, the J gene TRBJ1-1, with a tentative D call TRBD1 (5 bases). The CDR3 totals 17 residues. Per the germline V gene, CDR1 is MNHEY and CDR2 is SMNVEV (reference sequence). The ends were cut back, 7 bases at V and 11 bases at J, with 32 bases in the middle. The CDR3 DNA reads as TGTGCCAGCACCACCATTTCGGGGGAAGTGAGGAAGCGCCGGGCTTTCTTT. Protein product: CASTTISGEVRKRRAFF.

The V gene is TRBV7-6, the J gene TRBJ1-1; D remains ambiguous. From germline, CDR1 is SGHVS and CDR2 FNYEAQ. Trimming took 5 bases from V and 3 from J, leaving 10 bases between them. CDR3 length equals 13 residues. DNA of the CDR3: TGTGCCAGCAGCCGACTGGTGGACACTGAAGCTTTCTTT. It is translated as CASSRLVDTEAFF.

This chain joins TRBV15 and TRBJ1-1, with D tentatively TRBD1 (5 bases). Trimming shortened V by 5 bases and J by 2 bases, and 9 bases separated the two germline ends. Per the germline V gene, CDR1 is LNHNV and CDR2 is YYDKDF (reference sequence). This CDR3 is built from 13 residues. The CDR3 is CATSSRTNTEAFF. In DNA, the CDR3 is TGTGCCACCAGCTCCCGGACAAACACTGAAGCTTTCTTT.

The rearrangement joins TRBV11-2 to TRBJ2-7; 11 nucleotides line up with TRBD2. The trim removed 1 base at V and 4 bases at J, leaving 6 bases unmatched. Germline V gene sequence: CDR1 SGHAT, CDR2 FQNNGV. The CDR3 runs to 16 residues. CDR3 amino acids: CASSLAVGTSGYEQYF. The CDR3 DNA sequence: TGTGCCAGCAGCTTAGCTGTTGGGACTAGCGGATACGAGCAGTACTTC.

This chain uses TRBV9 with TRBJ2-5; TRBD2 agrees at 7 bases. The CDR3 sequence is 15 residues long. CDR1 is SGDLS, CDR2 YYNGEE, per germline. Trimming removed 0 bases from V and 2 bases from J; junction bases left unmatched: 4. The CDR3, as DNA: TGTGCCAGCAGCGTAGGGCTAGCGGATCAAGAGACCCAGTACTTC. Its translation is CASSVGLADQETQYF.

This chain joins TRBV15 and TRBJ2-1; D ambiguous. This CDR3 has 16 amino acids. V was trimmed by 4 bases and J by 1 base, leaving 14 bases between them. The germline CDR1 and CDR2 sequences are LNHNV and YYDKDF (reference sequence). The CDR3 sequence: CATSTLALPSYNEQFF. The CDR3, as DNA: TGTGCCACCAGCACACTTGCCCTCCCTTCCTACAATGAGCAGTTCTTC.

The rearrangement joins TRBV2 to TRBJ1-4; D ambiguous. The CDR3 is 19 residues long. The ends were cut back, 4 bases at V and 0 bases at J, with 21 bases in the middle. CDR1 is SNHLY and CDR2 is FYNNEI in the germline V gene. The CDR3 spells CASSGLLYGPEATNEKLFF. As DNA, the CDR3 is TGTGCCAGCAGTGGCCTCCTTTACGGACCGGAGGCAACTAATGAAAAACTGTTTTTT.

The CDR3 DNA sequence: TGTGCCAGCAGCCTGGCCAATGAGCAGTTCTTC. This gives the protein CASSLANEQFF. The chain recombines TRBV25-1 with TRBJ2-1, with D unclear. The germline V and J ends were trimmed by 6 bases and 6 bases, with 6 bases remaining between them. Germline V gives CDR1 MGHDK, CDR2 SYGVNS. This CDR3 comprises 11 residues.

The V gene is TRBV24-1, the J gene TRBJ2-2; no clear D. In germline, CDR1 is KGHDR, CDR2 SFDVKD. The CDR3 is 14 amino acids. The ends were cut back, 3 bases at V and 7 bases at J, with 11 bases in the middle. CDR3 coding DNA: TGTGCCACCAGTGATCGGAGAGCGAGCGGGGAGCTGTTTTTT. Translating gives CATSDRRASGELFF.

The chain combines TRBV7-9 with TRBJ2-4; 9 bases match TRBD1. Germline trimming cut 5 bases from V and 5 bases from J; bases unmatched to any gene: 7. CDR1 and CDR2 (germline): SEHNR, FQNEAQ (reference sequence). CDR3 length: 15 residues. The CDR3 region is CASSPRTGAENIQYF. The CDR3 DNA reads as TGTGCCAGCAGCCCGAGGACAGGGGCAGAAAACATTCAGTACTTC.

The chain has TRBV6-7 and TRBJ2-2; a possible D gene is TRBD1 (6 bases). TRBV6-7 is placed among ORFs of uncertain function. This CDR3 has 15 amino acids. V lost 9 bases and J 0 bases, leaving 14 bases between the germline ends. CDR3 sequence: CARGQFKANTGELFF. The CDR3 DNA reads as TGTGCCAGAGGACAGTTTAAAGCGAACACCGGGGAGCTGTTTTTT.

This chain connects TRBV3-1 (or the pseudogene TRBV3-2) to TRBJ1-2; D unclear. The V and J ends lost 0 bases and 8 bases respectively, with 7 bases between them. The CDR3 extends over 12 amino acids. Germline V gene data show CDR1 as LGHDT and CDR2 as YNNKEL (reference sequence). The CDR3 loop reads CASSQEEDGYTF. The CDR3 DNA is TGTGCCAGCAGCCAAGAGGAGGACGGCTACACCTTC.

The gene calls are TRBV3-1 (or the pseudogene TRBV3-2) and TRBJ1-1; 7 nucleotides line up with TRBD1. This CDR3 is built from 17 residues. Losses at the gene ends were 0 bases for V and 3 bases for J; bases not matched to a gene: 10. Germline assignment: CDR1 LGHDT and CDR2 YNNKEL (reference sequence). CDR3 DNA sequence: TGTGCCAGCAGCCAAGAGGTAGGAGGGGGCTTCGACACTGAAGCTTTCTTT. Translating it yields CASSQEVGGGFDTEAFF.

The chain joins TRBV3-1 (or the pseudogene TRBV3-2) to TRBJ2-5; TRBD2 aligns across 8 bases. The CDR3 is 15 residues long. J lost 5 bases, V lost 4 bases, and 9 bases had no gene match. Germline CDR1 reads LGHDT; CDR2 reads YNNKEL (reference sequence). CDR3 coding DNA: TGTGCCAGCAGCCCCGAACGGGGGGGCGGGGAGACCCAGTACTTC. Its translation: CASSPERGGGETQYF.

This rearrangement joins TRBV10-3 to TRBJ1-6; 7 bases are shared with TRBD1. CDR1 and CDR2 from the germline V gene are ENHRY and SYGVKD. This CDR3 spans 14 amino acids. J gave up 6 bases and V 4 bases, and 3 bases lay outside the gene matches. The CDR3 loop is CAISGDRANSPLHF. The CDR3 DNA follows: TGTGCCATCAGTGGGGACAGAGCTAATTCACCCCTCCACTTT.

This clone was detected only once. This chain links TRBV4-1 with TRBJ2-3, with TRBD2 identical over 7 bases. The trim removed 4 bases at V and 0 bases at J, leaving 7 bases unmatched. This CDR3 is built from 16 residues. Looked up from germline, CDR1 is MGHRA and CDR2 is YSYEKL. This CDR3 reads CASSRGGRVSTDTQYF. The CDR3 region has the DNA TGCGCCAGCAGCCGGGGGGGTCGGGTTAGCACAGATACGCAGTATTTT.

The V call is TRBV7-9, the J call TRBJ2-7; D is possibly TRBD1 (6 bases). The CDR3 has 14 amino acids. Germline V gene data show CDR1 as SEHNR and CDR2 as FQNEAQ (reference sequence). V shed 3 bases and J shed 2 bases, with 11 bases lying between them. The DNA of the CDR3 is TGTGCCAGCAGCTTGGGACACACCACCTACGAGCAGTACTTC. Translating gives CASSLGHTTYEQYF.